What follows is one T cell receptor beta chain and its context. Antigen specificity is unknown. Germline V gene sequence: CDR1 MNHEY, CDR2 SMNVEV (reference sequence). The CDR3 extends over 14 amino acids. The data are from a study of T cell clusters in autoimmune cytopenias. TRB amplification used around 0.25 ug of peripheral blood genomic DNA. Notes on the study in general: Exclusive TRB clusters were around 3-fold more numerous in healthy donors than in active autoimmune hepatitis.

Multiplex touch-down PCR amplified TRB using TRB-A and TRB-B pools in one tube. From its re-call of the multiplex PCR reads, TCRdb lists each CDR3 protein once, without DNA. The sample totals about 4,900 distinct CDR3 sequences; its top ten clones hold 45% to 65%. These sequences were also reported in another study, on T cell repertoires in aging, cancer and after chemotherapy. This second study notes: Age-matched healthy donors had significantly more diverse, less clonal blood TCR repertoires than untreated cancer patients. In cancer patients, declining TCR diversity with age involved lost richness and lost evenness.

Sequenced: peripheral blood. The V call is TRBV27, the J call TRBJ2-3; the TRBD1 assignment by TCRdb is unverifiable without DNA. The TCR comes from a human donor with chronic lymphocytic leukemia. The donor label of this sample is uncertain. CDR3 loop: CASSIGHSTDTQYF.